This TCR beta chain derives from a study of T cell changes during pregnancy in multiple sclerosis. Trimming removed 4 bases from V and 0 bases from J, with 7 bases in between. Germline V gene lookup returns CDR1 WNHNN and CDR2 SYGVQD (reference sequence). The CDR3 sequence is 13 residues long. The repertoire was sequenced with immunoSEQ multiplex PCR; TCRdb's copy has only in-frame clones and lacks some. The sample has about 13,000 clones, around nine tenths seen once. The chain carries TRBV10-1 and TRBJ2-7; D ambiguous. The source of this sequence is a female donor with multiple sclerosis, enrolled in a pregnancy study. The sequencing here drew on CD8+ T cells from peripheral blood mononuclear cells, taken in the first trimester of pregnancy. The CDR3 coding sequence is TGCGCCAGCAGTGGAGGCAGCTCCTACGAGCAGTACTTC. This gives the protein CASSGGSSYEQYF.